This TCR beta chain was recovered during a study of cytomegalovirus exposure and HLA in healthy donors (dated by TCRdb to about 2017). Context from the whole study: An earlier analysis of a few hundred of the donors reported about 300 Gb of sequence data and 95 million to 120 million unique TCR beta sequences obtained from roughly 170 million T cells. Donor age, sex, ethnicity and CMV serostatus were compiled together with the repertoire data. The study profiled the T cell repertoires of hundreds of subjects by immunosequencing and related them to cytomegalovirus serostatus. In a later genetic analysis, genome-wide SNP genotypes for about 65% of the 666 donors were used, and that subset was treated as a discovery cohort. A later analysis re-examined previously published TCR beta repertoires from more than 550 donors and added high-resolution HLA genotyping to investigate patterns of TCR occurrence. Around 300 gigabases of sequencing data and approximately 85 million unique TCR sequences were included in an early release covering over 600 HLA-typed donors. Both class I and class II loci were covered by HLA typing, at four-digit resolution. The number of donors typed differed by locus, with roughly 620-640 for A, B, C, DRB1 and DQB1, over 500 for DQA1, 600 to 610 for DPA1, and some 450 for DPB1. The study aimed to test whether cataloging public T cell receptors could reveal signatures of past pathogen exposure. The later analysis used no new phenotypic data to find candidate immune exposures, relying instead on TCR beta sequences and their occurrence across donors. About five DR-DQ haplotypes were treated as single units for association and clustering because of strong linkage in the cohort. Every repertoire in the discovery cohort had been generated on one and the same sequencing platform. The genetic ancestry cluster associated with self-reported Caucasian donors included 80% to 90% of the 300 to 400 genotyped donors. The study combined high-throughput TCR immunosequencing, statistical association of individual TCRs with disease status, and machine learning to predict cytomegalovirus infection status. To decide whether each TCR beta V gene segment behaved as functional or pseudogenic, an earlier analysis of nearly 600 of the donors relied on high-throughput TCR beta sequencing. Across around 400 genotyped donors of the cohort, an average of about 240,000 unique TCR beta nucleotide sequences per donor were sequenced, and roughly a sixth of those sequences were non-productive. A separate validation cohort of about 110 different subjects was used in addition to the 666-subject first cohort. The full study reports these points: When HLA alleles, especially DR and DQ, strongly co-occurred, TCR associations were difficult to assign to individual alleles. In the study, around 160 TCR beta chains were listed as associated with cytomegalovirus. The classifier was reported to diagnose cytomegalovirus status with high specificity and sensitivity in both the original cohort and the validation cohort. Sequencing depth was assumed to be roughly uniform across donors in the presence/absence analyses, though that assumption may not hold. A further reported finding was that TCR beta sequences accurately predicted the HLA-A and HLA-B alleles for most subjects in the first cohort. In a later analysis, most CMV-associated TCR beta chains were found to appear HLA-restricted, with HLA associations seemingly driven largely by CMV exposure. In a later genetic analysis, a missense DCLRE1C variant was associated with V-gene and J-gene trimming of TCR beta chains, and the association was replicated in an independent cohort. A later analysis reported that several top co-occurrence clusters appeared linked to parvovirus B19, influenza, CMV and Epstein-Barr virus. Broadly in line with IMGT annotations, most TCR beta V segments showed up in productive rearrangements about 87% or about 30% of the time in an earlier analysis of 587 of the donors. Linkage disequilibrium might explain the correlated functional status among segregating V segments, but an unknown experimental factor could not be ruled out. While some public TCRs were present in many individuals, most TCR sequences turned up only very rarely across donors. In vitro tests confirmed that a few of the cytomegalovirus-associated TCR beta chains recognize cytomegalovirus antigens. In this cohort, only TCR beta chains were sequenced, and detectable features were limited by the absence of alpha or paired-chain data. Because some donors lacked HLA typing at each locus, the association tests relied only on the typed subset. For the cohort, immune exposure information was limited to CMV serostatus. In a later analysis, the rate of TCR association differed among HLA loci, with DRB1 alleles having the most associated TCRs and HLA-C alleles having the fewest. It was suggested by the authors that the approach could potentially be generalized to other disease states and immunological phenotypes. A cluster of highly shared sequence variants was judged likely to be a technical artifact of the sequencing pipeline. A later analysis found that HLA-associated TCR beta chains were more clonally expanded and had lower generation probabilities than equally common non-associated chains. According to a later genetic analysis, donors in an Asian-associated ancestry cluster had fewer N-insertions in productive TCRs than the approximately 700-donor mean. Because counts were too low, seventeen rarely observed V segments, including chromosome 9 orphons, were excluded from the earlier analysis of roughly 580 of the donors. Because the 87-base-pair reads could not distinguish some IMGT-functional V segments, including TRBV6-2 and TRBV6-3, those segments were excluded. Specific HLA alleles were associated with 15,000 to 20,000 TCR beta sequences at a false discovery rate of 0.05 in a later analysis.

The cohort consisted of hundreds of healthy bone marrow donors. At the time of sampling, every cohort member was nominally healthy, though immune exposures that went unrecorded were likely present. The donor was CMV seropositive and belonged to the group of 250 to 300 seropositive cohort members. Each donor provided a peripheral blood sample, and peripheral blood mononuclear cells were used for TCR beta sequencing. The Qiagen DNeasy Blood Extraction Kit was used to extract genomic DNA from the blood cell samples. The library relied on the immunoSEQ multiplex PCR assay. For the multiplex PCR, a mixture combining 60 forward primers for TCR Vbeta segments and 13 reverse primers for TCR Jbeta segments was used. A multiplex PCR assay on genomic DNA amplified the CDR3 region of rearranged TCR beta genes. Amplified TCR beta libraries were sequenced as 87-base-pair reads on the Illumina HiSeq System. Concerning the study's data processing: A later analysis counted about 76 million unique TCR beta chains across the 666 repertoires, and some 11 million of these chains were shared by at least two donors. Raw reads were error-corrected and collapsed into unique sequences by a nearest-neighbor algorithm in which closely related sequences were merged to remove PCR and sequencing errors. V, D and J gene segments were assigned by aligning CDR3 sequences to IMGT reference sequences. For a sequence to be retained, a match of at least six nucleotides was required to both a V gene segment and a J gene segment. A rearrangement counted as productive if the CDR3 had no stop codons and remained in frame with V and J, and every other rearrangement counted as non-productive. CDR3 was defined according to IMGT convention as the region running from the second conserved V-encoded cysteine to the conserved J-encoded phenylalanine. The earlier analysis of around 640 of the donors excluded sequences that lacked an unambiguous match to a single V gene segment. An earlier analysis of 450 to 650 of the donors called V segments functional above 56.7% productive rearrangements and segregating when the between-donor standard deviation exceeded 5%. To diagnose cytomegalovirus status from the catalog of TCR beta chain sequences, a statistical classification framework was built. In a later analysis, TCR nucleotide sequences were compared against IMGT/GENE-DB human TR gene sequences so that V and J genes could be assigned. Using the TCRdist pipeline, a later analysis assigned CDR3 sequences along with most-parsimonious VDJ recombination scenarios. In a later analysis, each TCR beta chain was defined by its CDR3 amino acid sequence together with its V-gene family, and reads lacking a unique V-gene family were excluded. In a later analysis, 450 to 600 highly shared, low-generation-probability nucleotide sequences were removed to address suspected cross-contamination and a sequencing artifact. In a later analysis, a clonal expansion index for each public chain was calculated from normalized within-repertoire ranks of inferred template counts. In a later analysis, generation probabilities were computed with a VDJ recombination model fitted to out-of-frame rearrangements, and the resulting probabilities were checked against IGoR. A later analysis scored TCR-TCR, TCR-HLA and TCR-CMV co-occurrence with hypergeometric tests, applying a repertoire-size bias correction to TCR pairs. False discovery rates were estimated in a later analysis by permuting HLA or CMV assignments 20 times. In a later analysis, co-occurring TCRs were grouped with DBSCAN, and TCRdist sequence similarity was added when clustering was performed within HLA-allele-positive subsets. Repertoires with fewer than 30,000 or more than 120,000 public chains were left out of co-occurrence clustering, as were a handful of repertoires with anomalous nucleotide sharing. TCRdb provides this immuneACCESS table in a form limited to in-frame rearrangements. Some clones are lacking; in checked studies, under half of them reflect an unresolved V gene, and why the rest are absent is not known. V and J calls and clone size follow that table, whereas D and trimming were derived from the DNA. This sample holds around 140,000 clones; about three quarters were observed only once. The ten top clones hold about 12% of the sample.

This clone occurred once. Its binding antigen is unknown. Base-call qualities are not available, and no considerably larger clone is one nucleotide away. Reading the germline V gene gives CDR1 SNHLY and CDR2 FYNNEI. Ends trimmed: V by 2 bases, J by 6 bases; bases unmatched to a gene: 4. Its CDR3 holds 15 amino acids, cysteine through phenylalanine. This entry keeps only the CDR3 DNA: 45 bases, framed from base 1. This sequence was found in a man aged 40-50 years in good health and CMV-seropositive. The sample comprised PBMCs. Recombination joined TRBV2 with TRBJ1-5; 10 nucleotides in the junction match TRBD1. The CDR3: CASSERTGGSQPQHF. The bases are TGTGCCAGCAGTGAAAGGACAGGGGGGAGTCAGCCCCAGCATTTT. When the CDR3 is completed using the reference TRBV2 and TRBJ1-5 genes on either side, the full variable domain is EPEVTQTPSHQVTQMGQEVILRCVPISNHLYFYWYRQILGQKVEFLVSFYNNEISEKSEIFDDQFSVERPDGSNFTLKIRSTKLEDSAMYFCASSERTGGSQPQHFGDGTRLSIL.